This TCR beta chain was profiled in a study of T cells in Graves' hyperthyroidism and ophthalmopathy. Findings of the study overall: Separating ophthalmopathy from stable hyperthyroidism was achieved by a 13 V-J model.

Amplified TCR beta CDR3 regions derived from RNA transcripts. A set of HTBI primers served as the primers for a first-round RT-PCR of the TCR CDR3. In TCRdb, the multiplex PCR reads were re-called with MiXCR into one record per CDR3 protein. The data show over 700,000 distinct CDR3 sequences, approximately 40% seen once. For this clonotype: Antigen unknown. A read error may explain this, as a much larger clone is one base away.

With 0 bases clipped from V and 6 bases from J, the junction kept 6 bases outside the gene matches. The germline V gene encodes CDR1 DFQATT and CDR2 SNEGSKA (reference sequence). This CDR3 contains 14 residues. Material for sequencing was blood. V and J are TRBV20-1 and TRBJ1-1; TRBD1 matches at 8 bases. This TCR derives from a woman aged 40-49 years with Graves' hyperthyroidism. The chain's CDR3 is CSARDRGLNAEAFF. The CDR3 DNA reads as TGCAGTGCTAGAGACAGGGGGCTCAACGCTGAAGCTTTCTTT.